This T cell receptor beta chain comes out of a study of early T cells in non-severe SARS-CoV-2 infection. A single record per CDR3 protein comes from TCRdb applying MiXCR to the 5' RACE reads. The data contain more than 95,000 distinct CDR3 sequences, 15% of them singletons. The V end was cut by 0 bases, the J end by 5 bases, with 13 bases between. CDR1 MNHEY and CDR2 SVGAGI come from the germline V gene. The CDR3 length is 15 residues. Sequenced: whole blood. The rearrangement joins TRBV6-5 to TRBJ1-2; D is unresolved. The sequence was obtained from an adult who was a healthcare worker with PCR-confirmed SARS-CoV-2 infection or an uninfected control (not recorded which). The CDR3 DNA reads TGTGCCAGCAGTTACTCGTATTCCGGAGGGTATGGCTACACCTTC. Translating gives CASSYSYSGGYGYTF.